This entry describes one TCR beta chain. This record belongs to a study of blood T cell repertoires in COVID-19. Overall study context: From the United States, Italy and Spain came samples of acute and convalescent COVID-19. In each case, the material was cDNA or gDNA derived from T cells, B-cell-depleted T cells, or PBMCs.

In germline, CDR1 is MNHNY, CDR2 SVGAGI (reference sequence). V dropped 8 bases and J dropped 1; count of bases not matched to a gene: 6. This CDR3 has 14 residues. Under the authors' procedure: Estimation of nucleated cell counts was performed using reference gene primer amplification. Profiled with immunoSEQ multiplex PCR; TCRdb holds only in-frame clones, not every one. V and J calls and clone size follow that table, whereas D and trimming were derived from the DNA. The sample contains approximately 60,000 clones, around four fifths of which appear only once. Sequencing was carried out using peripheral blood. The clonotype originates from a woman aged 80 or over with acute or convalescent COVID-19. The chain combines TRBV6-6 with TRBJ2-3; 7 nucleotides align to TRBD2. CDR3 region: CASRDRGGTDTQYF. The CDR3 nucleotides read TGTGCCAGCCGGGACCGGGGGGGCACAGATACGCAGTATTTT.